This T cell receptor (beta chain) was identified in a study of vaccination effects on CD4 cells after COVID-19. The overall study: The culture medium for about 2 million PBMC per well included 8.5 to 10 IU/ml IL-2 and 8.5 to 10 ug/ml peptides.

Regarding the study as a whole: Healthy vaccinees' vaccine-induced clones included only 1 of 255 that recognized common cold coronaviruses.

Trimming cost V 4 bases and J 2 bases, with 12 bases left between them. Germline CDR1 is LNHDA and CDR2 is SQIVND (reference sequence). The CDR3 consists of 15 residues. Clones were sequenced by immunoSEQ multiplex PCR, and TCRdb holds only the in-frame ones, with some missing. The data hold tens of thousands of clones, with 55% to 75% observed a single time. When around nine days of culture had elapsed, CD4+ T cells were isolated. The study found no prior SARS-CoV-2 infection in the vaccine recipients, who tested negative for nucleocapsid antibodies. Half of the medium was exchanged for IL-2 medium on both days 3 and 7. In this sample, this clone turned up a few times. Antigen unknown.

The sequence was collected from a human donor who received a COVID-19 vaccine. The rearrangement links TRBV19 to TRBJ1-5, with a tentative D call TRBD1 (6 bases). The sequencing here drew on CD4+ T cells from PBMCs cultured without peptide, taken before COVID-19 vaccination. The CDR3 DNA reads TGTGCCAGTAGTAGTGGTGCAGGGGGCAATCAGCCCCAGCATTTT. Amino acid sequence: CASSSGAGGNQPQHF.